The 28 T cell receptor beta chains below were found in one sample sequenced in a study of post-analysis software for immune sequencing data. Study outcomes and limitations: Patients used several TRBV segments, including TRBV5-6, TRBV5-1 and TRBV20-1, more often than controls.

cDNA libraries for TCR beta contained unique molecular identifiers. Each CDR3 protein gets one entry after TCRdb re-called the PCR reads with MiXCR. This table has some 690,000 distinct CDR3 sequences, 30% appearing once. No antigens are known for them. Sequences were obtained from blood. These TCRs come from a girl under 18 with multiple sclerosis.

Written as DNA, the CDR3 is TGTGCCAGCAATCGACCGGGACAGGGAAACGAGCAGTACTTC. Residues: CASNRPGQGNEQYF. V usage is TRBV6-6 and J usage is TRBJ2-5, with TRBD1 matching over 9 bases. The J call may be mistaken, given a closer DNA end match to TRBJ2-7. CDR3 length: 14 residues. Germline lookup yields CDR1 MNHNY and CDR2 SVGAGI (reference sequence).

This clonotype appeared a few times. V is TRBV5-8 and J is TRBJ2-5; D may be TRBD1 (6 bases). Germline V CDR1 and CDR2: SGHTS, YDEGEE. The CDR3 covers 16 residues. V was pared by 6 bases and J by 4 bases, with 22 bases between. CDR3 in DNA: TGTGCCAGCACTCCTGGCGACCAGGGGACGCGAGAGACCCAGTACTTC. This codes for CASTPGDQGTRETQYF.

This chain connects TRBV12-3 or TRBV12-4 to TRBJ1-5; 10 bases fit TRBD1. V trimming: 6 bases; J trimming: 0 bases; junction bases outside the gene matches: 5. CDR3 length: 16 amino acids. CDR3 loop: CASSNRTGGSNQPQHF. CDR3 DNA: TGTGCCAGCAGCAATAGGACAGGGGGTAGCAATCAGCCCCAGCATTTT.

The table lists this clonotype with a few counts. This chain joins TRBV5-5 and TRBJ1-2, with D perhaps matching TRBD1 (5 bases). The V end was cut by 0 bases, the J end by 8 bases, with 17 bases between. CDR1 SGHKS and CDR2 YYEKEE come from the germline V gene (reference sequence). The CDR3 covers 15 residues. In DNA, the CDR3 is TGTGCCAGCAGCTTGGTTCGGGGGAGCGGATTAGGCTACACCTTC. It translates to CASSLVRGSGLGYTF. The whole variable domain, filled in from reference TRBV5-5 and TRBJ1-2, reads DAGVTQSPTHLIKTRGQQVTLRCSPISGHKSVSWYQQVLGQGPQFIFQYYEKEERGRGNFPDRFSARQFPNYSSELNVNALLLGDSALYLCASSLVRGSGLGYTFGSGTRLTVV.

The chain uses TRBV29-1 and TRBJ2-5, with TRBD2 matching 9 bases. CDR1 is SQVTM, CDR2 ANQGSEA, per germline. The J segment lost 7 bases and the V segment lost 7 bases, leaving 16 bases of the junction unmatched. CDR3 length: 15 residues. The CDR3 reads CSAGLSGGAAGTQYF. CDR3 bases: TGCAGCGCCGGACTTAGCGGGGGAGCTGCCGGGACCCAGTACTTC.

This clonotype was detected only a few times. This chain connects TRBV3-1 to TRBJ2-1, with no clear D. Between the trimmed V and J ends, which lost 4 bases and 6 bases, there was a span of 7 bases. This CDR3 is built from 12 residues. Germline values: CDR1 LGHDT, CDR2 YNNKEL (reference sequence). Here the CDR3 DNA reads TGTGCCAGCAGCCCCTATTCCAATGAGCAGTTCTTC. Translated, it gives CASSPYSNEQFF.

This clonotype has at least ten counts. J is TRBJ2-5 and V is TRBV10-3; D remains ambiguous. Germline values: CDR1 ENHRY, CDR2 SYGVKD. Deletions cut 0 bases from V and 5 bases from J, with 1 base between. The CDR3 is made up of 11 amino acids. The CDR3 protein is CAISESETQYF. In DNA form, the CDR3 reads TGTGCCATCAGTGAGTCGGAGACCCAGTACTTC.

This clonotype appeared a few times. V gene TRBV4-1 combines with J gene TRBJ2-3, with D tentatively TRBD1 or TRBD2 (5 bases each). The CDR3 consists of 17 residues. With 2 bases removed from V and 5 bases from J, the gap between germline ends came to 20 bases. Germline CDR1 is MGHRA and CDR2 is YSYEKL. CDR3 loop: CASSQRGPGPQIDTQYF. The DNA of the CDR3 is TGCGCCAGCAGCCAAAGAGGGCCGGGACCCCAAATAGATACGCAGTATTTT.

This clonotype was counted only a few times. The gene calls are TRBV6-6 and TRBJ2-7; tentative D call: TRBD2 (7 bases). The V gene lost 2 bases and the J gene lost 4 bases, with 12 bases spanning the gap. The CDR3 consists of 14 residues. CDR1 is MNHNY and CDR2 is SVGAGI in the germline V gene (reference sequence). CDR3 loop: CASSYLAGAYEQYF. As DNA, the CDR3 is TGTGCCAGCAGTTACCTGGCGGGGGCTTACGAGCAGTACTTC.

The rearrangement uses TRBV13 and TRBJ2-1, with 9 bases aligning to TRBD2. The CDR3 spans 15 residues. Germline values: CDR1 PRHDT, CDR2 FYEKMQ (reference sequence). Trimming cost V 5 bases and J 1 base; bases outside gene matches: 3. CDR3 sequence reads: CASSRGGESYNEQFF. The CDR3 DNA is TGTGCCAGCAGCCGCGGGGGGGAATCCTACAATGAGCAGTTCTTC.

The chain combines TRBV7-2 with TRBJ2-1, with TRBD2 identical over 11 bases. The germline gives CDR1 SGHTA, CDR2 FQGNSA. After removal of 2 bases from V and 9 bases from J, the junction contained 6 bases not matched to a gene. This CDR3 is built from 15 residues. This CDR3 reads CASSLKTSGVGEQFF. Written as DNA, the CDR3 is TGTGCCAGCAGCTTAAAGACTAGCGGGGTGGGTGAGCAGTTCTTC.

The rearrangement uses TRBV28 and TRBJ1-5, with TRBD1 identical over 10 bases. The V gene's germline CDR1 is MDHEN and CDR2 SYDVKM. V shed 2 bases and J 7 bases; nucleotides not matched to a gene: 8. The CDR3 is 16 residues long. This chain's CDR3 is CASSLLDRGRRQPQHF. The CDR3 DNA reads TGTGCCAGCAGTTTACTAGACAGGGGGCGACGACAGCCCCAGCATTTT.

Of note for this clonotype: The junction departs from germline at one end; a sequencing error may be responsible. The chain joins TRBV29-1 to TRBJ1-4; D is possibly TRBD1 (5 bases). The CDR3 covers 14 residues. The germline V gene has CDR1 SQVTM and CDR2 ANQGSEA. In DNA, the CDR3 is TGCAACGTTGGGGATCCGGGACCTAATGAAAAACTGTTTTTT. It specifies CNVGDPGPNEKLFF.

This rearrangement joins TRBV29-1 to TRBJ2-2, with D hard to call. CDR3 length: 15 amino acids. CDR1 and CDR2 from the germline V gene are SQVTM and ANQGSEA. Trimming took off 4 bases at V and 3 bases at J, with 15 bases between the two ends. CDR3 loop: CSVVYDDKYTGELFF. For the CDR3, the DNA is TGCAGCGTTGTATATGACGACAAATACACCGGGGAGCTGTTTTTT.

This clonotype was detected once. The CDR3, as DNA: TGTGCCAGCAGCCCTACAACCCTTGGTTCACCCCTCCACTTT. This encodes CASSPTTLGSPLHF. The chain recombines TRBV7-6 with TRBJ1-6, with D hard to call. CDR1 is SGHVS and CDR2 is FNYEAQ in the germline V gene. The length of the CDR3 is 14 residues. Trimming stripped 5 bases from V and 9 bases from J, with 14 bases between.

The chain is built from TRBV28 and TRBJ2-1; maybe TRBD1 (6 bases). The germline CDR1 and CDR2 sequences are MDHEN and SYDVKM. The CDR3 extends over 13 amino acids. The V end lost 10 bases, the J end lost 3 bases, and 13 bases lay between the germline ends. CDR3: CATYRVGYNEQFF. As DNA, the CDR3 is TGTGCCACCTACAGGGTGGGCTACAATGAGCAGTTCTTC.

V usage is TRBV4-3 and J usage is TRBJ1-5; a weak D match, TRBD1 (6 bases). The CDR3 has 14 amino acids. CDR1 LGHNA and CDR2 YSLEER come from the germline V gene. Trimming shortened V by 0 bases and J by 6 bases, and 9 bases separated the two germline ends. The DNA of the CDR3 is TGCGCCAGCAGCCAAGAACAGGGTCGTCAGCCCCAGCATTTT. Residues: CASSQEQGRQPQHF.

As for this clonotype: One end of the junction fails to match germline, which may point to a read error. The chain employs TRBV5-1 and TRBJ2-1; D ambiguous. The CDR3 has 12 amino acids. CDR1 is SGHRS, CDR2 YFSETQ, per germline. CDR3 in DNA: TGTGCCAGCAGTTTAGTCGACAATGAGCAGTTCTTC. Translation: CASSLVDNEQFF.

This clonotype was seen more than once but under ten times. The rearrangement links TRBV4-3 to TRBJ2-1, with TRBD1 matching over 7 bases. The germline CDR1 and CDR2 sequences are LGHNA and YSLEER. CDR3 length: 17 residues. Losses at the gene ends were 4 bases for V and 2 bases for J; bases not matched to a gene: 11. The CDR3 here is CASSRESGTVAYNEQFF. CDR3 in DNA: TGCGCCAGCAGCCGAGAATCCGGGACAGTAGCCTACAATGAGCAGTTCTTC.

This clonotype was observed a handful of times. The chain couples TRBV28 to TRBJ2-1; 9 bases line up with TRBD2. This CDR3 has 17 amino acids. The V gene end was trimmed by 6 bases and the J gene end by 0 bases; junction bases not matched to a gene: 9. Germline-derived CDR1 and CDR2 are MDHEN and SYDVKM. The CDR3 DNA follows: TGTGCCAGCAGGGCTTTTGGCGGGAGGGCCTCCTACAATGAGCAGTTCTTC. Its translation is CASRAFGGRASYNEQFF.

This clonotype came up a few times. V is TRBV19 and J is TRBJ2-3, with D perhaps matching TRBD1 (6 bases). This CDR3 region has 14 residues. V was clipped by 6 bases and J by 4 bases, with 14 bases between them. CDR1 LNHDA and CDR2 SQIVND come from the germline V gene (reference sequence). The CDR3 reads CASSRTENSDTQYF. In nucleotides, the CDR3 is TGTGCCAGTAGCAGGACAGAAAATTCAGATACGCAGTATTTT. The full variable domain, with the rest looked up from reference TRBV19 and TRBJ2-3, is DGGITQSPKYLFRKEGQNVTLSCEQNLNHDAMYWYRQDPGQGLRLIYYSQIVNDFQKGDIAEGYSVSREKKESFPLTVTSAQKNPTAFYLCASSRTENSDTQYFGPGTRLTVL.

The chain has TRBV6-5 and TRBJ2-7; tentatively, D is TRBD1 (5 bases). The CDR3 runs to 16 residues. V lost 5 bases, J lost 2 bases, and 19 bases lay in between. Germline V gene data show CDR1 as MNHEY and CDR2 as SVGAGI. The CDR3 DNA sequence: TGTGCCAGCAGTCCGCACATTACCCAGGGTGCCTACGAGCAGTACTTC. It yields the protein CASSPHITQGAYEQYF.

This clonotype was counted between two and nine times. The V and J genes are TRBV7-9 and TRBJ2-5, with D maybe TRBD2 (5 bases). This CDR3 comprises 14 residues. Germline CDR1 and CDR2: SEHNR and FQNEAQ (reference sequence). V gave up 2 bases and J gave up 4 bases, with 11 bases separating them. The CDR3 region is CASSLIGLTETQYF. The DNA for the CDR3 is TGTGCCAGCAGCTTAATCGGACTTACAGAGACCCAGTACTTC.

This clonotype was seen at least ten times. The chain joins TRBV20-1 to TRBJ2-7, with TRBD1 identical over 10 bases. From germline, CDR1 is DFQATT and CDR2 SNEGSKA (reference sequence). This CDR3 region has 16 residues. J gave up 3 bases and V 6 bases, and 14 bases lay outside the gene matches. The CDR3 nucleotides are TGCAGTGCGAGGGACAGGGGCGCCCTGGATCACTACGAGCAGTACTTC. This sequence encodes CSARDRGALDHYEQYF.

The chain is built from TRBV20-1 and TRBJ2-5; D is uncertain. The J call may be incorrect, as the DNA end agrees better with TRBJ2-7. The CDR3 contains 13 residues. Germline assignment: CDR1 DFQATT and CDR2 SNEGSKA (reference sequence). In DNA, the CDR3 is TGCAGTGCTAGCGTCCCAGGAATGTACGAGCAGTACTTC. Translation: CSASVPGMYEQYF.

V usage is TRBV7-2 and J usage is TRBJ2-1; no clear D. Between the trimmed V and J ends, which lost 5 bases and 0 bases, there was a span of 11 bases. Germline V CDR1 and CDR2: SGHTA, FQGNSA. The CDR3 consists of 15 residues. CDR3 bases: TGTGCCAGCAGCATACTGTGGAGCTCCTACAATGAGCAGTTCTTC. This encodes CASSILWSSYNEQFF.

There are a few counts of this clonotype. The J gene is TRBJ2-3, the V gene TRBV7-9, with a possible D match to TRBD1 (5 bases). Germline lookup yields CDR1 SEHNR and CDR2 FQNEAQ (reference sequence). The CDR3 totals 15 residues. The V end was cut by 5 bases, the J end by 0 bases, with 12 bases between. CDR3 in amino acids: CASSDQTASTDTQYF. The CDR3 region has the DNA TGTGCCAGCAGCGACCAGACAGCTAGCACAGATACGCAGTATTTT.

The chain recombines TRBV11-2 with TRBJ2-1, with a tentative D call TRBD1 (6 bases). V lost 5 bases and J lost 7, with 12 bases in between. Germline V gene sequence: CDR1 SGHAT, CDR2 FQNNGV. This CDR3 has 13 amino acids. The CDR3 region is CASSPGTRNEQFF. For the CDR3, the DNA is TGTGCCAGCAGCCCCGGGACAAGAAATGAGCAGTTCTTC.